This is a list of T cell receptor beta chains from one sample in a study of shared T cell receptors in the human thymus. Profiling relied on immunoSEQ multiplex PCR, and the TCRdb table lists in-frame clones only, not all of them. The sample lists 700,000 or so clones, 70% to 90% occurring once. The same sample was also used in a study of human thymus T cells.

The sequencing input was thymocytes. These receptors were collected from a girl in the first two years of life with a congenital heart defect. The CDR3 runs from the conserved cysteine through the conserved F or W. Each record gives: CDR3 length, V gene, CDR3 protein.

len: 14; v_gene: TRBV5-6; CDR3aa: CASSGTGGTDTQYF
len: 16; v_gene: TRBV27; CDR3aa: CASTRRAEEQNTEAFF
len: 12; v_gene: TRBV2; CDR3aa: CASRGGGYGYTF
len: 15; v_gene: TRBV18; CDR3aa: CASSPTWPPNTEAFF
len: 15; v_gene: TRBV7-8; CDR3aa: CASSPFRLMNTEAFF
len: 20; v_gene: TRBV10-1; CDR3aa: CASSGPLRTGLRVGEDTQYF
len: 13; v_gene: TRBV11-3; CDR3aa: CASSCGTTGAQYF
len: 14; v_gene: TRBV7-8; CDR3aa: CASSKNREGNTIYF
len: 15; v_gene: TRBV14; CDR3aa: CASSQRHRQNEKLFF
len: 17; v_gene: TRBV29-1; CDR3aa: CSAIDPWTGGVFYGYTF
len: 14; v_gene: TRBV4-3; CDR3aa: CASSQKRWSGTQYF
len: 15; v_gene: TRBV27; CDR3aa: CASHGTSGGPDTQYF
len: 14; v_gene: TRBV5-4; CDR3aa: CASSAGQAPNGYTF
len: 14; v_gene: TRBV6-4; CDR3aa: CASSDQGRTDTQYF
len: 13; v_gene: TRBV5-1; CDR3aa: CAIVLSGTYEQYF
len: 16; v_gene: TRBV18; CDR3aa: CASSLGDSPPNQPQHF
len: 18; v_gene: TRBV7-7; CDR3aa: CASSLALHSSGGQNEQFF
len: 15; v_gene: TRBV30; CDR3aa: CAWNHGADRSYGYTF
len: 15; v_gene: TRBV5-6; CDR3aa: CASSLEAGRGETQYF
len: 18; v_gene: TRBV29-1; CDR3aa: CSVEDLASGGASYNEQFF
len: 15; v_gene: TRBV6-5; CDR3aa: CASSSGTGEGETQYF
len: 21; v_gene: TRBV5-1; CDR3aa: CASSLTPFTTPGHLSGNTIYF
len: 14; v_gene: TRBV28; CDR3aa: CATNPSGTTDTQYF
len: 14; v_gene: TRBV4-1; CDR3aa: CASSQDPLGIGYTF
len: 15; v_gene: TRBV5-6; CDR3aa: CASSAAFLPNTEAFF
len: 14; v_gene: TRBV5-6; CDR3aa: CASSLGGGKDEQYF
len: 13; v_gene: TRBV2; CDR3aa: CASSVGWAEKLFF
len: 17; v_gene: TRBV25-1; CDR3aa: CASSAYGQVRANYGYTF
len: 11; v_gene: TRBV4-2; CDR3aa: CASTSDYGYTF
len: 16; v_gene: TRBV4-1; CDR3aa: CASSQDVAGGRETQYF
len: 12; v_gene: TRBV6-5; CDR3aa: CASSFPHSPLHF
len: 13; v_gene: TRBV28; CDR3aa: CASRGRSNPEAFF
len: 15; v_gene: TRBV25-1; CDR3aa: CASRESQGDGTEAFF
len: 13; v_gene: TRBV19; CDR3aa: CASSTRFGVGYTF
len: 17; v_gene: TRBV19; CDR3aa: CASSIFLLAGVPGELFF